This entry lists 19 T cell receptor beta chains sequenced from one sample in a study of identical twins. TCRdb recomputed calls from the 5' RACE reads with MiXCR, one row per CDR3 protein. Seen here are 1.5 million to 2 million distinct CDR3 sequences, roughly a third observed once, and the top ten hold roughly 0.3%. Sample: cord blood. Source of these receptors: a newborn girl in good health.

The rearrangement joins TRBV24-1 to TRBJ2-3, with unresolved D. CDR1 is KGHDR, CDR2 SFDVKD, per germline. The CDR3 totals 15 residues. Trimming shortened V by 1 base and J by 0 bases, and 7 bases separated the two germline ends. CDR3 residues: CATSDLSFSTDTQYF. DNA of the CDR3: TGTGCCACCAGTGATTTATCATTTAGCACAGATACGCAGTATTTT.

The J gene is TRBJ1-5, the V gene TRBV28; perhaps TRBD1 as D (5 bases). Trimming removed 3 bases from V and 7 bases from J, with 13 bases in between. CDR3 length: 14 amino acids. From germline, CDR1 is MDHEN and CDR2 SYDVKM. The CDR3 protein is CASSFGRGEQPQHF. The CDR3 bases are TGTGCCAGCAGTTTCGGGAGGGGTGAACAGCCCCAGCATTTT.

The chain is built from TRBV9 and TRBJ2-7, with 12 bases lining up with TRBD2. CDR3 size: 14 residues. Trimming cost V 3 bases and J 4 bases; bases outside gene matches: 2. Germline V gene lookup returns CDR1 SGDLS and CDR2 YYNGEE. The CDR3 DNA reads TGTGCCAGCAGCGCGACTAGCGGGAGTTACGAGCAGTACTTC. It is translated as CASSATSGSYEQYF.

Concerning this clonotype: The junction and the germline gene differ at one end; a read error may be behind it. This chain joins TRBV6-6 and TRBJ2-7; D ambiguous. This CDR3 comprises 11 residues. CDR1 is MNHNY, CDR2 SVGAGI, per germline (reference sequence). The CDR3 coding sequence is TGTGTCAGCAGTTCTAACTACGAGCAGTACTTC. Encoded protein: CVSSSNYEQYF.

In this sample, this clonotype turned up many times. The chain couples TRBV3-1 to TRBJ2-7, with D tentatively TRBD1 (5 bases). The CDR3 loop spans 16 amino acids. Germline CDR1 reads LGHDT; CDR2 reads YNNKEL (reference sequence). V was clipped by 0 bases and J by 3 bases, with 15 bases between them. The CDR3 spells CASSQELGRADYEQYF. CDR3 sequence (DNA): TGTGCCAGCAGCCAAGAGTTGGGCAGGGCCGACTACGAGCAGTACTTC.

This clonotype showed up just a few times. This chain uses TRBV10-3 with TRBJ2-1; 11 bases fit TRBD2. V was clipped by 7 bases and J by 9 bases; unmatched bases: 5. In germline, CDR1 is ENHRY, CDR2 SYGVKD. This CDR3 has 13 amino acids. In nucleotides, the CDR3 is TGTGCCATCAAACTAGCGGGGGACGGTGAGCAGTTCTTC. The encoded protein is CAIKLAGDGEQFF.

This clonotype was detected only a few times. This chain joins TRBV5-1 and TRBJ2-3, with 8 bases fitting TRBD1. The junction had 4 bases not matched to a gene; V was cut back by 5 bases and J by 2 bases. Germline loops: CDR1 SGHRS, CDR2 YFSETQ. CDR3 length: 14 amino acids. CDR3 sequence (DNA): TGCGCCAGCAGGGACAGGGTAGCCACAGATACGCAGTATTTT. Translation gives CASRDRVATDTQYF.

V usage is TRBV27 and J usage is TRBJ2-7; D is ambiguous. CDR1 is MNHEY, CDR2 SMNVEV, per germline (reference sequence). This CDR3 contains 14 residues. V lost 4 bases and J lost 1, with 11 bases in between. The DNA of the CDR3 is TGTGCCAGCAGTTCTCGGACGGATTCCTACGAGCAGTACTTC. Protein product: CASSSRTDSYEQYF.

The rearrangement links TRBV28 to TRBJ2-7; tentatively, D is TRBD1 (5 bases). The V end lost 9 bases, the J end lost 0 bases, and 12 bases lay between the germline ends. The germline V gene encodes CDR1 MDHEN and CDR2 SYDVKM. There are 13 residues in the CDR3. The chain's CDR3 is CASDSLTSYEQYF. The DNA of the CDR3 is TGTGCCAGTGACAGTCTAACCTCCTACGAGCAGTACTTC. Drawing the rest from reference TRBV28 and TRBJ2-7, the complete variable domain is DVKVTQSSRYLVKRTGEKVFLECVQDMDHENMFWYRQDPGLGLRLIYFSYDVKMKEKGDIPEGYSVSREKKERFSLILESASTNQTSMYLCASDSLTSYEQYFGPGTRLTVT.

The CDR3 DNA follows: TGTGCCAGCAGCTCGACTAGCGGGGGTTGGGAGACCCAGTACTTC. This translates into CASSSTSGGWETQYF. The rearrangement joins TRBV7-6 to TRBJ2-7, with 12 nucleotides matching TRBD2. The J call may be wrong; the DNA end is better matched by TRBJ2-5. The CDR3 sequence is 15 residues long. Germline V gene sequence: CDR1 SGHVS, CDR2 FNYEAQ.

This rearrangement joins TRBV3-1 to TRBJ2-3; 14 nucleotides agree with TRBD2. Germline V CDR1 and CDR2: LGHDT, YNNKEL (reference sequence). The CDR3 totals 18 residues. V shed 4 bases and J 0 bases; nucleotides not matched to a gene: 6. For the CDR3, the DNA is TGTGCCAGCAGCCGAGGGACTAGCGGGAGAGTAAGCACAGATACGCAGTATTTT. Protein sequence: CASSRGTSGRVSTDTQYF.

On this clonotype: A much larger clone is a single base away; this may be a read error. CDR3 amino acids: CSGEAGTNQPQHF. For the CDR3, the DNA is TGCAGCGGTGAGGCAGGAACCAATCAGCCCCAGCATTTT. V is TRBV29-1 and J is TRBJ1-5, with D unresolved. The V gene lost 7 bases and the J gene lost 3 bases, with 13 bases spanning the gap. CDR3 length equals 13 residues. Looked up from germline, CDR1 is SQVTM and CDR2 is ANQGSEA.

The chain links TRBV9 to TRBJ2-5; D is ambiguous. Germline V lookup: CDR1 SGDLS, CDR2 YYNGEE. Trimming removed 0 bases at V and 11 bases at J, with 14 bases between. CDR3 length: 13 residues. CDR3 in DNA: TGTGCCAGCAGCGTAGACAGCTACAATGAGCAGTACTTC. Encoded protein: CASSVDSYNEQYF.

This clonotype was observed a handful of times. This rearrangement joins TRBV10-3 to TRBJ1-5; D unclear. Trimming left V 0 bases short and J 3 bases short, with 9 bases between. The CDR3 extends over 15 amino acids. In germline, CDR1 is ENHRY, CDR2 SYGVKD. CDR3 protein: CAISESAGFNQPQHF. The CDR3 DNA follows: TGTGCCATCAGTGAGTCGGCAGGTTTCAATCAGCCCCAGCATTTT.

The chain uses TRBV7-2 and TRBJ2-7; D possibly corresponds to TRBD2 (5 bases). This CDR3 contains 14 residues. Trimming left V 0 bases short and J 3 bases short, with 9 bases between. Germline V CDR1 and CDR2: SGHTA, FQGNSA. Written as DNA, the CDR3 is TGTGCCAGCAGCTTAGCGGAGGATTACTACGAGCAGTACTTC. Translated, it gives CASSLAEDYYEQYF. The entire variable domain, with the rest obtained from reference TRBV7-2 and TRBJ2-7, is as follows: GAGVSQSPSNKVTEKGKDVELRCDPISGHTALYWYRQSLGQGLEFLIYFQGNSAPDKSGLPSDRFSAERTGGSVSTLTIQRTQQEDSAVYLCASSLAEDYYEQYFGPGTRLTVT.

This clonotype was picked up many times. The chain employs TRBV28 and TRBJ2-3; D is undetermined. Germline CDR1 MDHEN, CDR2 SYDVKM. The ends were cut back, 1 base at V and 4 bases at J, with 9 bases in the middle. The CDR3 loop spans 14 amino acids. The CDR3 region is CASSLYGVPDTQYF. The CDR3 DNA sequence: TGTGCCAGCAGTTTATACGGAGTCCCAGATACGCAGTATTTT.

A few counts support this clonotype. The chain recombines TRBV18 with TRBJ2-5; 7 bases match TRBD1. This CDR3 region has 15 residues. Germline values: CDR1 KGHSH, CDR2 LQKENI. J was trimmed by 2 bases and V by 4 bases; bases with no gene match: 7. CDR3 DNA sequence: TGTGCCAGCTCACTACCGGGACAGCAACAAGAGACCCAGTACTTC. Translation: CASSLPGQQQETQYF. The full variable domain, in which reference TRBV18 and TRBJ2-5 provide the parts outside the CDR3, is NAGVMQNPRHLVRRRGQEARLRCSPMKGHSHVYWYRQLPEEGLKFMVYLQKENIIDESGMPKERFSAEFPKEGPSILRIQQVVRGDSAAYFCASSLPGQQQETQYFGPGTRLLVL.

This clonotype was picked up a small number of times. V is TRBV5-1 and J is TRBJ2-7, with D tentatively TRBD1 (5 bases). V dropped 0 bases and J dropped 0 bases, with 10 bases sitting between them. The CDR3 runs to 15 residues. Germline V gives CDR1 SGHRS, CDR2 YFSETQ. The CDR3 region is CASSLVYRSSYEQYF. DNA of the CDR3: TGCGCCAGCAGCTTGGTCTACAGGAGCTCCTACGAGCAGTACTTC.

The chain uses TRBV20-1 and TRBJ1-5; D is perhaps TRBD1 (6 bases). Germline loops: CDR1 DFQATT, CDR2 SNEGSKA (reference sequence). CDR3 size: 14 residues. The V and J ends lost 4 bases and 5 bases respectively, with 15 bases between them. CDR3 bases: TGCAGTGCTACAGCTGGGTCAGGGGATCAGCCCCAGCATTTT. This sequence encodes CSATAGSGDQPQHF.